Listed below are T cell receptor beta chains from one sample, sequenced in a study of Graves' ophthalmopathy and Graves' hyperthyroidism. TCRdb re-called the multiplex PCR reads through MiXCR, storing one row per CDR3 protein. The profile covers 900,000 to 1,200,000 distinct CDR3 sequences, with 36% appearing a single time and around 10% taken by the ten largest. The specimen was peripheral blood or thyroid tissue (not recorded which). All receptors derive from an adult man with Graves' hyperthyroidism. Both conserved end residues are trimmed from each CDR3. Fields, in order: clone size, V gene, CDR3 protein. Expanded clones get a size class; other rows say once, few or many, or leave the size out.

many TRBV20-1 SARQGDTGELF
- TRBV7-9 AWGAGIGAF
many TRBV7-6 ASRGPGLAGYEQY
- TRBV5-4 ASSNPPETQY
many TRBV20-1 SARDPRETPGLY
many TRBV7-8 ASSFSGTGRDGYT
- TRBV6-2/TRBV6-3 ASRDRTGRVLT
many TRBV7-2 ASSLTTGGGETQY
- TRBV15 ATSRDLQGGNSPLH
- TRBV2 ASRDIPLVNSPLH
many TRBV9 ASSASGENYGYT
- TRBV9 ASGGTGIHGQY
many TRBV9 ASSLRDRVAEAF
many TRBV20-1 SAIIGGGNYGYT
many TRBV9 ASSATGNGYT
- TRBV6-5 ASSYTQGAQPQH
many TRBV29-1 SVATDGLPGELF
many TRBV9 ASSPRRSGGQETQY
- TRBV6-5 ASRARTGPNSPLH
few TRBV6-5 ASSSSTAVTNYGYT
once TRBV29-1 SVGLREGLREQY
- TRBV20-1 SASMDRYYEQY
many TRBV9 ASSVRDRAVSGYT